These 11 T cell receptor beta chains came from one sample sequenced in a study of immune evolution from preneoplasia to lung adenocarcinoma. The table came from immunoSEQ multiplex PCR; TCRdb's copy has only in-frame clones and leaves some out. Here the sample spans around 3,000 clones, roughly nine tenths being singletons. Specimen: FFPE invasive lung adenocarcinoma tissue. These receptors all come from a person aged 70 to 85 with invasive lung adenocarcinoma.

The chain recombines TRBV27 with TRBJ1-2, with TRBD1 matching 7 bases. The CDR3 loop spans 13 amino acids. Germline V gives CDR1 MNHEY, CDR2 SMNVEV (reference sequence). Trimming took 8 bases from V and 4 from J; bases not matched to a gene: 7. The CDR3 sequence is CASGRGLSYGYTF. Written as DNA, the CDR3 is TGTGCCAGCGGTAGGGGGCTGAGCTATGGCTACACCTTC.

The chain uses TRBV11-2 and TRBJ2-7; no clear D gene. Germline-derived CDR1 and CDR2 are SGHAT and FQNNGV. The CDR3 is 13 residues long. The V end was cut by 4 bases, the J end by 1 base, with 8 bases between. CDR3 coding DNA: TGTGCCAGCAGCTCCTCTCCGTCCTACGAGCAGTACTTC. Encoded protein: CASSSSPSYEQYF.

This clone was recorded a few times. This chain links TRBV28 with TRBJ2-3; tentatively, D is TRBD2 (6 bases). Trimming took off 7 bases at V and 0 bases at J, with 11 bases between the two ends. Germline V gene data show CDR1 as MDHEN and CDR2 as SYDVKM. CDR3 length equals 14 residues. CDR3 sequence: CASISEGSTDTQYF. The CDR3 DNA reads TGTGCCAGCATCTCGGAGGGAAGCACAGATACGCAGTATTTT.

This chain links TRBV30 with TRBJ2-6; D remains unclear. The CDR3 length is 13 residues. Trimming removed 3 bases from V and 0 bases from J, with 3 bases in between. Germline assignment: CDR1 GTSNPN and CDR2 SVGIG (reference sequence). This CDR3 reads CAWRVSGANVLTF. The CDR3 DNA is TGTGCCTGGAGAGTCTCTGGGGCCAACGTCCTGACTTTC.

The V gene is TRBV9, the J gene TRBJ2-7; D not certain. The ends were cut back, 1 base at V and 5 bases at J, with 13 bases in the middle. Germline V gene sequence: CDR1 SGDLS, CDR2 YYNGEE. This CDR3 has 14 residues. The CDR3 reads CASSVSSQPHEQYF. CDR3 bases: TGTGCCAGCAGCGTATCGTCCCAGCCCCACGAGCAGTACTTC.

This chain uses TRBV14 with TRBJ2-5; D call uncertain. Trimming left V 4 bases short and J 5 bases short, with 5 bases between. The CDR3 has 11 amino acids. Germline assignment: CDR1 SGHDN and CDR2 FVKESK. The CDR3 protein is CASSLGETQYF. Here the CDR3 DNA reads TGTGCCAGCAGCCTGGGGGAGACCCAGTACTTC. The whole variable domain, remainder taken from reference TRBV14 and TRBJ2-5, is EAGVTQFPSHSVIEKGQTVTLRCDPISGHDNLYWYRRVMGKEIKFLLHFVKESKQDESGMPNNRFLAERTGGTYSTLKVQPAELEDSGVYFCASSLGETQYFGPGTRLLVL.

The V gene is TRBV28, the J gene TRBJ2-2; D uncertain. Germline V gene lookup returns CDR1 MDHEN and CDR2 SYDVKM. This CDR3 is built from 11 residues. With 5 bases removed from V and 5 bases from J, the gap between germline ends came to 3 bases. CDR3 loop: CASSRTGELFF. CDR3 coding DNA: TGTGCCAGCAGTAGAACCGGGGAGCTGTTTTTT.

V gene TRBV7-9 combines with J gene TRBJ1-1, with 9 bases fitting TRBD1. There are 13 residues in the CDR3. V was clipped by 5 bases and J by 3 bases; unmatched bases: 1. Germline CDR1 SEHNR, CDR2 FQNEAQ (reference sequence). The CDR3 spells CASSRTGDTEAFF. As DNA, the CDR3 is TGTGCCAGCAGCCGGACAGGGGACACTGAAGCTTTCTTT.

The gene calls are TRBV6-1 and TRBJ1-6; D gene unclear. Germline CDR1 is MNHNS and CDR2 is SASEGT. V was clipped by 7 bases and J by 5 bases, with 9 bases between them. This CDR3 has 13 residues. Here the CDR3 DNA reads TGTGCCAGCATATTGGGGAATAATTCACCCCTCCACTTT. This gives the protein CASILGNNSPLHF.

This rearrangement joins TRBV6-5 to TRBJ1-6, with D unclear. The germline CDR1 and CDR2 sequences are MNHEY and SVGAGI. Trimming shortened V by 5 bases and J by 7 bases, and 12 bases separated the two germline ends. The CDR3 is 14 amino acids. CDR3 amino acids: CASSPRDSNSPLHF. The CDR3 DNA reads TGTGCCAGCAGTCCCCGGGATTCAAATTCACCCCTCCACTTT.

In DNA, the CDR3 is TGTGCCAGCAGAGACGGGACTGCCAACACCGGGGAGCTGTTTTTT. Its translation is CASRDGTANTGELFF. The rearrangement uses TRBV7-2 and TRBJ2-2; weak D call: TRBD2 (6 bases). Trimming removed 6 bases at V and 2 bases at J, with 13 bases between. CDR3 size: 15 residues. Germline loops: CDR1 SGHTA, CDR2 FQGNSA.